This is a list of T cell receptor beta chains from one sample in a study of identical twins. MiXCR was run by TCRdb on the 5' RACE reads, yielding one entry per CDR3 protein. The repertoire includes hundreds of thousands of distinct CDR3 sequences, over 8.5% of them detected once, and approximately 0.94% sits in the top ten. This same sample was also taken into another study, of yellow fever vaccine responses in identical twins.

Sequenced sample: PBMCs. The receptors here all came from a woman aged 18-29 years in good health. CDR3s include the opening cysteine and the closing phenylalanine or tryptophan. D genes are given only for firm matches. A clone size is listed for some rows: how often the clone was seen (once, few, many), or a class if it is expanded.

D	V	J	size	CDR3	DNA
NA	TRBV20-1	TRBJ1-1	few	CSATGNTEAFF	TGCAGTGCTACAGGGAACACTGAAGCTTTCTTT
TRBD2	TRBV25-1	TRBJ2-1	NA	CASSDQREPGTSNNEQFF	TGTGCCAGCAGTGACCAAAGGGAGCCCGGGACTAGTAACAATGAGCAGTTCTTC
NA	TRBV3-1	TRBJ1-6	few	CASSQRESPLHF	TGTGCCAGCAGCCAACGGGAGTCACCCCTCCACTTT
NA	TRBV3-1	TRBJ2-5	NA	CASSQGRGQETQYF	TGTGCCAGCAGCCAAGGGCGCGGCCAAGAGACCCAGTACTTC
NA	TRBV20-1	TRBJ2-7	many	CSASAARSDEQYF	TGCAGTGCTAGCGCGGCCCGTAGCGACGAGCAGTACTTC
NA	TRBV20-1	TRBJ1-1	many	CSALDGPEAFF	TGCAGTGCCCTAGACGGCCCTGAAGCTTTCTTT
NA	TRBV15	TRBJ2-1	NA	CATSREGPLQSSYNEQFF	TGTGCCACCAGCAGAGAAGGCCCACTGCAGAGCTCCTACAATGAGCAGTTCTTC
NA	TRBV30	TRBJ2-7	few	CAWSVPPWGGGSLEQYF	TGTGCCTGGAGTGTACCCCCTTGGGGGGGCGGGAGTCTCGAGCAGTACTTC
TRBD2	TRBV10-3	TRBJ2-3	many	CAISGPTSGTSDTDTQYF	TGTGCCATCAGTGGCCCCACGTCAGGGACTAGCGACACAGATACGCAGTATTTT
NA	TRBV12-3/TRBV12-4	TRBJ2-2	NA	CASSFFGAETGELFF	TGTGCCAGCAGTTTCTTTGGGGCTGAAACCGGGGAGCTGTTTTTT
NA	TRBV28	TRBJ2-3	few	CASSPRTHTDTQYF	TGTGCCAGCAGTCCCAGGACACACACAGATACGCAGTATTTT
NA	TRBV4-3	TRBJ2-7	many	CASSQGAGNAYEQYF	TGCGCCAGCAGCCAAGGGGCGGGAAACGCCTACGAGCAGTACTTC
TRBD2	TRBV6-1	TRBJ2-5	few	CASSPGLAGGGETQYF	TGTGCCAGCAGCCCCGGACTAGCGGGGGGAGGAGAGACCCAGTACTTC
TRBD2	TRBV20-1	TRBJ2-5	many	CSASGLAGTVGETQYF	TGCAGTGCAAGCGGACTAGCGGGGACCGTGGGAGAGACCCAGTACTTC
NA	TRBV20-1	TRBJ2-2	few	CSARKPGQHTGELFF	TGCAGTGCTAGAAAGCCGGGACAACACACCGGGGAGCTGTTTTTT
NA	TRBV7-9	TRBJ2-1	NA	CASSLVEGEDEFF	TGTGCCAGCAGCTTAGTTGAAGGGGAAGATGAGTTCTTC
TRBD1	TRBV20-1	TRBJ1-5	few	CSARVGTGKGGQPQHF	TGCAGTGCTAGAGTCGGGACAGGGAAGGGCGGTCAGCCCCAGCATTTT
NA	TRBV5-6	TRBJ2-7	few	CASSLELLEQYF	TGTGCCAGCAGCTTAGAGCTCTTGGAGCAGTACTTC
TRBD1	TRBV6-2/TRBV6-3	TRBJ1-4	many	CASGGTGRAEKLFF	TGTGCCAGCGGCGGGACAGGCCGGGCGGAAAAACTGTTTTTT
NA	TRBV28	TRBJ2-7	many	CASSFTGTEQYF	TGTGCCAGCAGCTTCACAGGCACCGAGCAGTACTTC
NA	TRBV4-2	TRBJ2-6	few	CASSQVRTGANVLTF	TGTGCCAGCAGCCAAGTCAGGACTGGGGCCAACGTCCTGACTTTC
NA	TRBV10-3	TRBJ2-1	few	CAISESNPNEQFF	TGTGCCATCAGTGAGTCGAATCCCAATGAGCAGTTCTTC
TRBD2	TRBV6-5	TRBJ2-7	NA	CASSSRGLAGSYEQYF	TGTGCCAGCAGCTCTCGGGGACTAGCGGGTTCCTACGAGCAGTACTTC
NA	TRBV10-1	TRBJ2-1	few	CASRKGTESYNEQFF	TGCGCCAGCAGAAAAGGGACCGAATCCTACAATGAGCAGTTCTTC
NA	TRBV7-9	TRBJ2-1	NA	CASSSGGIYNEQFF	TGTGCCAGCAGCTCCGGAGGAATTTACAATGAGCAGTTCTTC
TRBD1	TRBV5-1	TRBJ1-6	NA	CASSARQGLGSPLHF	TGCGCCAGCAGCGCTCGACAGGGTTTAGGTTCACCCCTCCACTTT
TRBD1	TRBV27	TRBJ1-2	NA	CASSSLSDRGSGGYTF	TGTGCCAGCAGTTCCCTATCCGACAGGGGTTCGGGGGGCTACACCTTC
NA	TRBV3-1	TRBJ2-7	NA	CASSPEGIRASYEQYF	TGTGCCAGCAGCCCAGAAGGAATCAGGGCCTCCTACGAGCAGTACTTC
TRBD2	TRBV20-1	TRBJ2-7	NA	CSAYPTSGTNEQYF	TGCAGTGCCTATCCTACTAGCGGGACGAACGAGCAGTACTTC
TRBD2	TRBV4-2	TRBJ2-1	few	CASSQGLAGGGTYNEQFF	TGTGCCAGCAGCCAGGGACTAGCGGGGGGTGGAACCTACAATGAGCAGTTCTTC
NA	TRBV24-1	TRBJ2-5	few	CATSGGLVETQYF	TGTGCCACCAGTGGGGGTCTGGTGGAGACCCAGTACTTC
TRBD2	TRBV4-3	TRBJ2-3	NA	CASSQGTSGTAWTDTQYF	TGCGCCAGCAGCCAAGGGACTAGCGGGACGGCGTGGACAGATACGCAGTATTTT
TRBD2	TRBV7-3	TRBJ2-1	NA	CASSRTGTSGGYNEQFF	TGTGCCAGCAGCAGAACCGGGACTAGCGGGGGGTACAATGAGCAGTTCTTC
NA	TRBV29-1	TRBJ2-1	NA	CSVDETESYNEQFF	TGCAGCGTTGACGAAACAGAATCCTACAATGAGCAGTTCTTC
NA	TRBV7-2	TRBJ2-3	many	CASSLAQGNTDTQYF	TGTGCCAGCAGCTTAGCGCAGGGAAATACAGATACGCAGTATTTT
TRBD2	TRBV29-1	TRBJ2-1	NA	CSVQLAGGGDEQFF	TGCAGCGTCCAACTAGCGGGAGGCGGGGATGAGCAGTTCTTC
NA	TRBV27	TRBJ1-1	NA	CASYTRGRGASDTEAFF	TGTGCCAGCTACACACGGGGTCGGGGGGCTAGCGACACTGAAGCTTTCTTT
NA	TRBV6-1	TRBJ2-3	NA	CASSPGQGRIDTQYF	TGTGCCAGCAGTCCTGGGCAGGGGCGCATAGATACGCAGTATTTT
TRBD2	TRBV29-1	TRBJ2-7	few	CSVRGTSLSFAQYF	TGCAGCGTAAGAGGGACTAGCCTTTCGTTTGCGCAGTACTTC
NA	TRBV15	TRBJ2-1	NA	CATSRAYRRDPNEQFF	TGTGCCACCAGCAGAGCCTACCGCCGGGACCCCAATGAGCAGTTCTTC
NA	TRBV6-2/TRBV6-3	TRBJ1-5	many	CASSYWQGRLLSNQPQHF	TGTGCCAGCAGTTACTGGCAGGGGAGGTTGTTGAGCAATCAGCCCCAGCATTTT
NA	TRBV7-3	TRBJ2-3	NA	CASSLTFRGWQYF	TGTGCCAGCAGCTTAACCTTTCGGGGGTGGCAGTATTTT